These 29 T cell receptor beta chains were sequenced from one sample in a study of blood T cell repertoires in COVID-19. This table comes from immunoSEQ multiplex PCR, and its TCRdb copy is limited to in-frame clones, with some not included. Counted here are 200,000 to 250,000 clones, approximately 80% occurring once; the ten biggest clones make up 7.4%. The sample consisted of peripheral blood. These TCRs come from a woman in her forties or fifties with acute or convalescent COVID-19.

This clone was seen a handful of times. The rearrangement uses TRBV19 and TRBJ1-1; 8 bases line up with TRBD1. The V segment lost 6 bases and the J segment 3 bases; nucleotides outside the gene matches: 6. This CDR3 has 14 residues. Germline CDR1 and CDR2: LNHDA and SQIVND (reference sequence). CDR3 sequence: CASRVQGADTEAFF. CDR3 in DNA: TGTGCCAGTAGGGTCCAGGGGGCGGACACTGAAGCTTTCTTT. Based on the CDR3 plus reference TRBV19 and TRBJ1-1, the full variable domain is DGGITQSPKYLFRKEGQNVTLSCEQNLNHDAMYWYRQDPGQGLRLIYYSQIVNDFQKGDIAEGYSVSREKKESFPLTVTSAQKNPTAFYLCASRVQGADTEAFFGQGTRLTVV.

This chain links TRBV30 with TRBJ1-4; 8 nucleotides match TRBD1. The CDR3 contains 15 residues. CDR1 and CDR2 (germline): GTSNPN, SVGIG (reference sequence). Trimming took 6 bases from V and 2 from J; bases not matched to a gene: 8. The CDR3 nucleotides read TGTGCCTGTACAGGGGGATACGGGACTAATGAAAAACTGTTTTTT. Translation: CACTGGYGTNEKLFF.

This clone showed up just once. The chain couples TRBV24-1 to TRBJ2-5; D is uncertain. Deletions cut 4 bases from V and 4 bases from J, with 6 bases between. CDR3 length: 12 residues. Germline loops: CDR1 KGHDR, CDR2 SFDVKD. The CDR3 DNA sequence: TGTGCCACCAGTGACCCGGGAGAGACCCAGTACTTC. It codes for CATSDPGETQYF.

This chain joins TRBV19 and TRBJ2-1, with 7 bases that match TRBD1. CDR1 and CDR2 from the germline V gene are LNHDA and SQIVND (reference sequence). Trimming cost V 1 base and J 9 bases; bases outside gene matches: 3. The CDR3 is made up of 13 amino acids. CDR3 in DNA: TGTGCCAGTAGTATAGTGGGACAGCCTGAGCAGTTCTTC. Protein product: CASSIVGQPEQFF. The whole variable domain, remainder taken from reference TRBV19 and TRBJ2-1, is DGGITQSPKYLFRKEGQNVTLSCEQNLNHDAMYWYRQDPGQGLRLIYYSQIVNDFQKGDIAEGYSVSREKKESFPLTVTSAQKNPTAFYLCASSIVGQPEQFFGPGTRLTVL.

This clone was counted only a few times. The V gene is TRBV6-5, the J gene TRBJ1-5; D gene ambiguous. The CDR3 totals 15 residues. Deletions cut 5 bases from V and 0 bases from J, with 11 bases between. In germline, CDR1 is MNHEY, CDR2 SVGAGI. CDR3 nucleotides: TGTGCCAGCAGTCCAGAGGAGTATAGCAATCAGCCCCAGCATTTT. Amino acid sequence: CASSPEEYSNQPQHF.

This clone was picked up one time. The chain joins TRBV20-1 to TRBJ2-5, with D perhaps TRBD1 (6 bases). The CDR3 consists of 15 residues. Trimming removed 3 bases at V and 2 bases at J, with 16 bases between. Germline V gene lookup returns CDR1 DFQATT and CDR2 SNEGSKA (reference sequence). The CDR3 is CSASILGQGQETQYF. CDR3 coding DNA: TGCAGTGCTAGTATACTGGGTCAGGGGCAAGAGACCCAGTACTTC.

The CDR3 protein is CSVVVHPGGNTEAFF. The CDR3 DNA reads TGCAGCGTTGTAGTCCACCCGGGGGGGAACACTGAAGCTTTCTTT. This chain joins TRBV29-1 and TRBJ1-1; D possibly corresponds to TRBD1 (5 bases). The CDR3 loop spans 15 amino acids. Germline-derived CDR1 and CDR2 are SQVTM and ANQGSEA. The V end was cut by 4 bases, the J end by 1 base, with 16 bases between. Full variable domain (rest looked up from reference TRBV29-1 and TRBJ1-1): SAVISQKPSRDICQRGTSLTIQCQVDSQVTMMFWYRQQPGQSLTLIATANQGSEATYESGFVIDKFPISRPNLTFSTLTVSNMSPEDSSIYLCSVVVHPGGNTEAFFGQGTRLTVV.

The chain combines TRBV10-1 with TRBJ2-7; D ambiguous. The V gene's germline CDR1 is WNHNN and CDR2 SYGVQD (reference sequence). This CDR3 comprises 12 residues. Trimming took off 6 bases at V and 5 bases at J, with 11 bases between the two ends. In nucleotides, the CDR3 is TGCGCCAGCAGAGCCCACAGTCACGAGCAGTACTTC. This encodes CASRAHSHEQYF.

The V gene is TRBV7-9, the J gene TRBJ1-5; D is uncertain. This CDR3 comprises 13 residues. Germline values: CDR1 SEHNR, CDR2 FQNEAQ (reference sequence). V shed 7 bases and J shed 5 bases, with 12 bases lying between them. The CDR3 DNA is TGTGCCAGCACCTTTGACGGGGATCAGCCCCAGCATTTT. Its protein is CASTFDGDQPQHF.

The chain has TRBV20-1 and TRBJ2-7; D not certain. Trimming pared 3 bases from V and 4 bases from J, leaving 16 bases between. This CDR3 has 14 residues. The germline CDR1 and CDR2 sequences are DFQATT and SNEGSKA (reference sequence). The CDR3: CSASSDLLTYEQYF. As DNA, the CDR3 is TGCAGTGCTAGTTCAGACTTACTAACTTACGAGCAGTACTTC.

CDR3 loop: CASIPSGGAYGYTF. DNA for the CDR3: TGTGCCAGTATACCCTCCGGGGGAGCCTATGGCTACACCTTC. The chain recombines TRBV19 with TRBJ1-2, with a tentative D call TRBD1 (5 bases). Trimming took off 7 bases at V and 4 bases at J, with 16 bases between the two ends. The CDR3 contains 14 residues. Germline V CDR1 and CDR2: LNHDA, SQIVND (reference sequence).

This clone was seen once. V and J are TRBV6-5 and TRBJ2-7; TRBD2 might be the D (5 bases). V gave up 6 bases and J gave up 4 bases, with 16 bases separating them. The CDR3 sequence is 14 residues long. CDR1 and CDR2 from the germline V gene are MNHEY and SVGAGI. The CDR3 here is CASSTLGVGYEQYF. CDR3 coding DNA: TGTGCCAGCAGCACATTGGGAGTAGGTTACGAGCAGTACTTC.

The chain combines TRBV9 with TRBJ2-7; D is possibly TRBD2 (5 bases). CDR1 is SGDLS, CDR2 YYNGEE, per germline. There are 15 residues in the CDR3. Trimming pared 3 bases from V and 6 bases from J, leaving 19 bases between. The CDR3 loop is CASSEADSPTAEQYF. The CDR3 DNA reads TGTGCCAGCAGCGAGGCGGACTCCCCCACCGCCGAGCAGTACTTC.

The genes are TRBV30 and TRBJ1-3; the D is unclear. There are 14 residues in the CDR3. Germline V gives CDR1 GTSNPN, CDR2 SVGIG (reference sequence). V lost 1 base, J lost 0 bases, and 7 bases lay in between. The CDR3 coding sequence is TGTGCCTGGAGTGCCACCAGCTCTGGAAACACCATATATTTT. This gives the protein CAWSATSSGNTIYF.

This chain links TRBV15 with TRBJ2-7, with 12 bases identical to TRBD2. The CDR3 totals 15 residues. The V segment lost 4 bases and the J segment 3 bases; nucleotides outside the gene matches: 4. From germline, CDR1 is LNHNV and CDR2 YYDKDF (reference sequence). Here the CDR3 reads CATSKQTSGSYEQYF. In DNA, the CDR3 is TGTGCCACCAGCAAACAGACTAGCGGGAGCTACGAGCAGTACTTC.

This clone showed up just once. The chain has TRBV4-1 and TRBJ2-5; D is unresolved. Germline values: CDR1 MGHRA, CDR2 YSYEKL. Trimming left V 0 bases short and J 7 bases short, with 12 bases between. The CDR3 runs to 14 residues. This CDR3 is CASSQDYQTGTQYF. Here the CDR3 DNA reads TGCGCCAGCAGCCAAGATTACCAGACGGGGACCCAGTACTTC.

This clone has ten or more counts. This chain joins TRBV6-5 and TRBJ2-2, with TRBD1 identical over 7 bases. This CDR3 has 15 amino acids. Germline assignment: CDR1 MNHEY and CDR2 SVGAGI. V lost 5 bases to trimming and J lost 5 bases; unmatched junction nucleotides: 8. This CDR3 is CASSPGTVRTGELFF. CDR3 coding DNA: TGTGCCAGCAGTCCCGGGACAGTAAGAACCGGGGAGCTGTTTTTT.

CDR3 nucleotide sequence: TGTGCCAGCAGCCAAGCAGGGGGCGATGAAAAACTGTTTTTT. As protein: CASSQAGGDEKLFF. The chain employs TRBV3-1 (or the pseudogene TRBV3-2) and TRBJ1-4, with TRBD1 identical over 8 bases. Trimming removed 1 base from V and 6 bases from J; junction bases left unmatched: 1. Germline CDR1 and CDR2: LGHDT and YNNKEL (reference sequence). This CDR3 comprises 14 residues.

This chain uses TRBV19 with TRBJ2-5; TRBD1 matches at 9 bases. Per the germline V gene, CDR1 is LNHDA and CDR2 is SQIVND (reference sequence). The CDR3 loop spans 15 amino acids. Germline trimming cut 3 bases from V and 5 bases from J; bases unmatched to any gene: 7. The CDR3: CASSIGGQGWETQYF. DNA of the CDR3: TGTGCCAGTAGTATTGGGGGACAGGGCTGGGAGACCCAGTACTTC.

The chain uses TRBV30 and TRBJ2-5, with 7 bases identical to TRBD1. The CDR3 is 14 amino acids. V lost 2 bases, J lost 4 bases, and 7 bases stayed unmatched. The germline V gene encodes CDR1 GTSNPN and CDR2 SVGIG (reference sequence). DNA for the CDR3: TGTGCCTGGAGTTTAGGACAGGTCGTAGAGACCCAGTACTTC. It codes for CAWSLGQVVETQYF.

V gene TRBV5-1 combines with J gene TRBJ2-7; maybe TRBD1 (6 bases). Trimming removed 7 bases at V and 3 bases at J, with 11 bases between. CDR1 is SGHRS and CDR2 is YFSETQ in the germline V gene. The CDR3 spans 12 residues. The CDR3 loop is CASARDNYEQYF. The CDR3, as DNA: TGCGCCAGCGCCCGGGACAACTACGAGCAGTACTTC. The variable domain in full, completed from reference TRBV5-1 and TRBJ2-7, reads KAGVTQTPRYLIKTRGQQVTLSCSPISGHRSVSWYQQTPGQGLQFLFEYFSETQRNKGNFPGRFSGRQFSNSRSEMNVSTLELGDSALYLCASARDNYEQYFGPGTRLTVT.

The rearrangement joins TRBV27 to TRBJ2-2; no clear D gene. CDR1 is MNHEY, CDR2 SMNVEV, per germline (reference sequence). This CDR3 has 12 amino acids. The V end lost 3 bases, the J end lost 3 bases, and 2 bases lay between the germline ends. The CDR3: CASSFYTGELFF. CDR3 bases: TGTGCCAGCAGTTTCTACACCGGGGAGCTGTTTTTT.

The chain employs TRBV13 and TRBJ2-7; D possibly corresponds to TRBD2 (6 bases). CDR3 length equals 14 residues. Germline V gene lookup returns CDR1 PRHDT and CDR2 FYEKMQ (reference sequence). Trimming cost V 3 bases and J 4 bases, with 13 bases left between them. In nucleotides, the CDR3 is TGTGCCAGCAGCTTGGGTAGGGACTTATACGAGCAGTACTTC. This codes for CASSLGRDLYEQYF.

This chain connects TRBV4-1 to TRBJ2-5; 11 bases align to TRBD2. Trimming removed 4 bases from V and 5 bases from J; junction bases left unmatched: 3. Germline CDR1 is MGHRA and CDR2 is YSYEKL. The CDR3 covers 14 residues. CDR3 sequence reads: CASSPGTSGETQYF. CDR3 bases: TGCGCCAGCAGCCCGGGGACTAGCGGCGAGACCCAGTACTTC.

This clone was seen only a few times. This rearrangement joins TRBV18 to TRBJ2-1; no clear D. V lost 4 bases and J 10 bases, leaving 11 bases between the germline ends. Germline V lookup: CDR1 KGHSH, CDR2 LQKENI. This CDR3 is 12 amino acids long. As DNA, the CDR3 is TGTGCCAGCTCACGCGAGGCATGGGAGCAGTTCTTC. It translates to CASSREAWEQFF.

The chain recombines TRBV19 with TRBJ2-3; no firm D call. The V gene lost 3 bases and the J gene lost 0 bases, with 10 bases spanning the gap. The CDR3 contains 15 residues. Germline V CDR1 and CDR2: LNHDA, SQIVND (reference sequence). CDR3 in amino acids: CASSIGQTSTDTQYF. The DNA for the CDR3 is TGTGCCAGTAGTATTGGGCAAACGAGCACAGATACGCAGTATTTT.

The V call is TRBV6-5, the J call TRBJ1-5, with 11 nucleotides matching TRBD1. The ends lost 7 bases at V and 6 bases at J; junction bases unmatched: 8. CDR3 length: 15 amino acids. Germline CDR1 is MNHEY and CDR2 is SVGAGI. The CDR3 is CASNQDRGLGQPQHF. Written as DNA, the CDR3 is TGTGCCAGCAACCAGGACAGGGGGCTGGGTCAGCCCCAGCATTTT.

This chain uses TRBV25-1 with TRBJ2-3; TRBD1 aligns across 7 bases. V dropped 6 bases and J dropped 1; count of bases not matched to a gene: 16. The germline gives CDR1 MGHDK, CDR2 SYGVNS. This CDR3 is built from 18 residues. The CDR3 region is CASSEHLSGTAGTDTQYF. The CDR3 DNA is TGTGCCAGCAGCGAACACCTATCCGGGACAGCAGGCACAGATACGCAGTATTTT.

This clone has ten or more counts. The CDR3, as DNA: TGTGCCAGCAGCCAAGATCTGGGCGGGGGCACGAATGAGCAGTTCTTC. It is translated as CASSQDLGGGTNEQFF. V gene TRBV3-1 (or the pseudogene TRBV3-2) combines with J gene TRBJ2-1; D is perhaps TRBD2 (7 bases). The CDR3 runs to 16 residues. The V gene's germline CDR1 is LGHDT and CDR2 YNNKEL (reference sequence). V dropped 0 bases and J dropped 7 bases, with 16 bases sitting between them.